This TCR beta chain stems from a study of cytomegalovirus exposure and HLA in healthy donors. Study results and caveats: Being indistinguishable, some V segments were excluded, TRBV6-2 and TRBV6-3 among them. Earlier analysis yielded a pattern in which most TCR beta V segments were productive about 90% or about 30% of the time.

Concerning this clone itself: Its target is not known.

In the PCR, 60 Vbeta and 13 Jbeta primers were used. Data came from immunoSEQ multiplex PCR; TCRdb stores just in-frame clones and leaves some out. Among more than 90,000 clones listed, around 73% were seen once. With V trimmed by 4 bases and J by 5 bases, 6 bases remained unmatched. The germline gives CDR1 SGHNT, CDR2 YYREEE (reference sequence). The CDR3 totals 15 residues. Sequenced material: PBMCs. The V call is TRBV5-4, the J call TRBJ2-1; TRBD2 matches at 10 bases. This sequence was found in a woman aged 40 to 50 in good health and CMV-seropositive. The CDR3 is CASSPGTSVNNEQFF. CDR3 nucleotides: TGTGCCAGCAGCCCCGGGACTAGCGTAAACAATGAGCAGTTCTTC. The full variable domain, with the rest looked up from reference TRBV5-4 and TRBJ2-1, is ETGVTQSPTHLIKTRGQQVTLRCSSQSGHNTVSWYQQALGQGPQFIFQYYREEENGRGNFPPRFSGLQFPNYSSELNVNALELDDSALYLCASSPGTSVNNEQFFGPGTRLTVL.